This TCR beta chain derives from a study of read filtering for tumor transcriptome and immune sequencing. Across the whole study: DNase treatment preceded whole-transcriptome library preparation. Per sample, TCR-region reads ranged about 3.5 to 11 million by IR-seq, roughly 85 to 1,400 by RNA-seq. The study, taken as a whole, reports: Even smaller IR-seq throughput identified most shared clonotypes.

Trimming removed 1 base at V and 3 bases at J, with 13 bases between. The CDR3 runs 14 residues. Germline-derived CDR1 and CDR2 are SQVTM and ANQGSEA. This clonotype was detected many times. The antigen remains undetermined. This library used around 0.4 ug RNA and molecular barcoded adaptors spanning alpha/delta and beta/gamma chains. TCRdb re-derived calls from the reads in MiXCR, one entry per CDR3 protein. This sample yields around 130,000 distinct CDR3 sequences, of which around 13% are seen a single time; roughly 7.6% belongs to the top ten. This chain connects TRBV29-1 to TRBJ2-7; the D call may be TRBD1 or TRBD2 (5 bases each). Sequencing input: a population of CD138-negative cells sorted from bone marrow. The TCR sequence derives from a donor at least 40 years old with multiple myeloma. In DNA, the CDR3 is TGCAGCGTTGAAGTCCGGGACCTAAGCTACGAGCAGTACTTC. As protein: CSVEVRDLSYEQYF.